These T cell receptor beta chains were read from a single sample in a study of STAT3 mutations in large granular lymphocyte leukemia. Profiled with immunoSEQ multiplex PCR; TCRdb holds only in-frame clones, not every one. The sample contains about 34,000 clones, around 86% of which appear only once. Sequences were obtained from peripheral blood mononuclear cells. The origin of the receptors is a man between 60 and 75 years old with T-cell large granular lymphocyte leukemia. Some clones in this sample may be carry-over from other donors' samples. The CDR3 runs from the conserved cysteine through the conserved F or W. Fields, in order: V gene, J gene, D gene, clone size, CDR3 protein, CDR3 DNA. The D gene is left open where the match is weak. The size of a clone is reported for some rows only, either as once, few or many, or as a class for expanded clones.

V: TRBV28; J: TRBJ2-7; D: NA; size: NA; CDR3: CASSRSWGASEQYF; DNA: TGTGCCAGCAGTCGGTCTTGGGGGGCGAGCGAGCAGTACTTC
V: TRBV5-1; J: TRBJ2-7; D: TRBD2; size: NA; CDR3: CASSPGGTRGYEQYF; DNA: TGCGCCAGCAGCCCGGGCGGGACTAGGGGCTACGAGCAGTACTTC
V: TRBV29-1; J: TRBJ1-5; D: NA; size: NA; CDR3: CSAYSGDQPQHF; DNA: TGCAGCGCCTACTCCGGGGATCAGCCCCAGCATTTT
V: TRBV29-1; J: TRBJ2-3; D: NA; size: once; CDR3: CSARREGNTDTQYF; DNA: TGCAGCGCGCGGAGAGAGGGAAACACAGATACGCAGTATTTT
V: TRBV5-1; J: TRBJ2-7; D: NA; size: NA; CDR3: CASSLGLQYEQYF; DNA: TGCGCCAGCAGCCTAGGACTGCAATACGAGCAGTACTTC
V: TRBV5-1; J: TRBJ2-4; D: NA; size: NA; CDR3: CASSLGQTLAKNIQYF; DNA: TGCGCCAGCAGCTTGGGCCAGACCCTAGCCAAAAACATTCAGTACTTC
V: TRBV5-6; J: TRBJ2-3; D: NA; size: NA; CDR3: CASTLVPGTDTQYF; DNA: TGTGCCAGCACCCTTGTCCCCGGCACAGATACGCAGTATTTT
V: TRBV15; J: TRBJ2-7; D: NA; size: NA; CDR3: CATSREGGAYEQYF; DNA: TGTGCCACCAGCAGAGAAGGCGGGGCTTACGAGCAGTACTTC
V: TRBV7-2; J: TRBJ1-5; D: NA; size: NA; CDR3: CASSLDINQPQHF; DNA: TGTGCCAGCAGCTTAGATATCAATCAGCCCCAGCATTTT
V: TRBV5-8; J: TRBJ1-5; D: NA; size: NA; CDR3: CASSLYNQPQHF; DNA: TGTGCCAGCTCCCTTTACAATCAGCCCCAGCATTTT
V: TRBV2; J: TRBJ1-1; D: NA; size: NA; CDR3: CASSESAWGTEAFF; DNA: TGTGCCAGCAGTGAAAGCGCCTGGGGCACTGAAGCTTTCTTT
V: TRBV18; J: TRBJ1-4; D: NA; size: NA; CDR3: CASSLDKTNEKLFF; DNA: TGTGCCAGCTCGCTCGACAAGACTAATGAAAAACTGTTTTTT
V: TRBV1; J: TRBJ1-2; D: NA; size: NA; CDR3: CTSSQDRGINYGYTF; DNA: TGCACCAGCAGCCAAGATAGGGGGATTAACTATGGCTACACCTTC
V: TRBV19; J: TRBJ1-1; D: NA; size: few; CDR3: CASIARAGTEAFF; DNA: TGTGCCAGTATTGCCAGGGCTGGGACTGAAGCTTTCTTT
V: TRBV28; J: TRBJ1-5; D: NA; size: NA; CDR3: CASRRGRLSNQPQHF; DNA: TGTGCCAGCAGACGTGGACGTCTCAGCAATCAGCCCCAGCATTTT
V: TRBV4-3; J: TRBJ2-6; D: TRBD1; size: NA; CDR3: CASSHRTGAGANVLTF; DNA: TGCGCCAGCAGCCATCGGACAGGGGCTGGGGCCAACGTCCTGACTTTC
V: TRBV18; J: TRBJ2-4; D: TRBD1; size: NA; CDR3: CASSPRDREDIQYF; DNA: TGTGCCAGCTCACCACGGGACAGGGAAGACATTCAGTACTTC
V: TRBV5-1; J: TRBJ2-7; D: NA; size: NA; CDR3: CASSLGPAAQYF; DNA: TGCGCCAGCAGCTTGGGCCCAGCAGCGCAGTACTTC
V: TRBV25-1; J: TRBJ1-1; D: TRBD1; size: NA; CDR3: CASSRTGGAGTEAFF; DNA: TGTGCCAGCAGTCGAACAGGGGGCGCGGGCACTGAAGCTTTCTTT
V: TRBV5-6; J: TRBJ2-3; D: TRBD2; size: NA; CDR3: CASSLALGLAVRDTQYF; DNA: TGTGCCAGCAGCTTGGCCCTTGGACTAGCGGTCCGGGATACGCAGTATTTT
V: TRBV6-5; J: TRBJ1-1; D: NA; size: NA; CDR3: CASGTMRGNTEAFF; DNA: TGTGCCAGCGGGACGATGAGGGGGAACACTGAAGCTTTCTTT
V: TRBV25-1; J: TRBJ2-7; D: TRBD1; size: NA; CDR3: CASSFGDRGYEQYF; DNA: TGTGCCAGCAGTTTTGGGGACAGGGGCTACGAGCAGTACTTC
V: TRBV9; J: TRBJ2-5; D: TRBD2; size: NA; CDR3: CASSAKGAGGETQYF; DNA: TGTGCCAGCAGCGCAAAGGGAGCGGGAGGAGAGACCCAGTACTTC
V: TRBV18; J: TRBJ2-7; D: NA; size: NA; CDR3: CASSHTGTGSSYEQYF; DNA: TGTGCCAGCTCACACACCGGGACTGGGAGCTCCTACGAGCAGTACTTC
V: TRBV5-1; J: TRBJ1-2; D: NA; size: NA; CDR3: CASSLITGYYGYTF; DNA: TGCGCCAGCAGCCTTATAACAGGGTACTATGGCTACACCTTC
V: TRBV7-9; J: TRBJ2-7; D: NA; size: NA; CDR3: CASSSGAQTSYEQYF; DNA: TGTGCCAGCAGCTCCGGCGCGCAGACCTCCTACGAGCAGTACTTC
V: TRBV5-4; J: TRBJ2-3; D: TRBD2; size: NA; CDR3: CASSSVAGGSTDTQYF; DNA: TGTGCCAGCAGCTCCGTAGCGGGAGGGAGCACAGATACGCAGTATTTT
V: TRBV6-5; J: TRBJ2-2; D: NA; size: NA; CDR3: CASSYSEGGPGELFF; DNA: TGTGCCAGCAGTTACTCGGAAGGGGGACCCGGGGAGCTGTTTTTT
V: TRBV19; J: TRBJ2-1; D: NA; size: NA; CDR3: CASSTNYNEQFF; DNA: TGTGCCAGTAGTACCAACTACAATGAGCAGTTCTTC
V: TRBV15; J: TRBJ2-7; D: TRBD1; size: NA; CDR3: CATSRLLGQGAYEQYF; DNA: TGTGCCACCAGCAGACTCCTGGGACAGGGAGCCTACGAGCAGTACTTC
V: TRBV15; J: TRBJ2-1; D: NA; size: NA; CDR3: CATSRDTNEQFF; DNA: TGTGCCACCAGCAGAGACACGAATGAGCAGTTCTTC
V: TRBV6-6; J: TRBJ1-2; D: NA; size: NA; CDR3: CASSYSLVFF; DNA: TGTGCCAGCAGTTACTCCCTGGTCTTCTTC
V: TRBV5-1; J: TRBJ2-3; D: NA; size: NA; CDR3: CASSVPPTDTQYF; DNA: TGCGCCAGCAGTGTTCCTCCAACAGATACGCAGTATTTT
V: TRBV7-7; J: TRBJ1-1; D: TRBD1; size: NA; CDR3: CASSLRTGAEAFF; DNA: TGTGCTAGCAGCTTAAGGACAGGGGCTGAAGCTTTCTTT
V: TRBV9; J: TRBJ1-1; D: NA; size: NA; CDR3: CASSTQGIAEAFF; DNA: TGTGCCAGCAGCACGCAGGGTATTGCTGAAGCTTTCTTT
V: TRBV5-1; J: TRBJ1-6; D: NA; size: NA; CDR3: CASSLDLDSPLHF; DNA: TGCGCCAGCAGCTTGGATCTGGATTCACCCCTCCACTTT
V: TRBV13; J: TRBJ1-3; D: NA; size: NA; CDR3: CASSPPGLDSGNTIYF; DNA: TGTGCCAGCAGCCCTCCAGGACTGGACTCTGGAAACACCATATATTTT
V: TRBV11-3; J: TRBJ2-5; D: NA; size: NA; CDR3: CASSLRLAETQYF; DNA: TGTGCCAGCAGCTTAAGGCTAGCGGAGACCCAGTACTTC
V: TRBV7-2; J: TRBJ2-3; D: NA; size: NA; CDR3: CASSLVVDNTDTQYF; DNA: TGTGCCAGCAGCTTAGTCGTGGACAACACAGATACGCAGTATTTT
V: TRBV7-2; J: TRBJ1-2; D: NA; size: NA; CDR3: CASSLDRTPNYGYTF; DNA: TGTGCCAGCAGCTTGGACAGAACGCCCAACTATGGCTACACCTTC
V: TRBV28; J: TRBJ1-4; D: NA; size: few; CDR3: CASSSFVREKLFF; DNA: TGTGCCAGCAGTTCTTTTGTACGGGAAAAACTGTTTTTT
V: TRBV27; J: TRBJ2-5; D: TRBD2; size: NA; CDR3: CASSSPGTSGTETQYF; DNA: TGTGCCAGCAGTAGCCCCGGGACTAGCGGGACCGAGACCCAGTACTTC
V: TRBV29-1; J: TRBJ2-7; D: TRBD1; size: NA; CDR3: CSIGTGGYEQYF; DNA: TGCAGCATCGGGACAGGGGGTTACGAGCAGTACTTC
V: TRBV4-3; J: TRBJ2-4; D: NA; size: NA; CDR3: CASSQEAPRGNIQYF; DNA: TGCGCCAGCAGCCAAGAAGCGCCAAGGGGAAACATTCAGTACTTC
V: TRBV5-1; J: TRBJ2-1; D: TRBD1; size: NA; CDR3: CASSSTKTGVRSSGNEQFF; DNA: TGCGCCAGCAGCTCGACAAAAACAGGGGTCAGAAGCTCTGGTAATGAGCAGTTCTTC
V: TRBV5-4; J: TRBJ2-4; D: NA; size: NA; CDR3: CASSLGERLKNIQYF; DNA: TGTGCCAGCAGCTTGGGGGAGAGACTCAAAAACATTCAGTACTTC
V: TRBV6-5; J: TRBJ1-5; D: TRBD1; size: NA; CDR3: CAARTGGQPQHF; DNA: TGTGCCGCACGGACAGGGGGTCAGCCCCAGCATTTT
V: TRBV5-1; J: TRBJ2-5; D: NA; size: NA; CDR3: CASTSTDQETQYF; DNA: TGCGCCAGCACTTCGACGGACCAAGAGACCCAGTACTTC
V: TRBV6-6; J: TRBJ2-3; D: NA; size: once; CDR3: CASSYPASASTDTQYF; DNA: TGTGCCAGCAGTTACCCGGCATCCGCTAGCACAGATACGCAGTATTTT